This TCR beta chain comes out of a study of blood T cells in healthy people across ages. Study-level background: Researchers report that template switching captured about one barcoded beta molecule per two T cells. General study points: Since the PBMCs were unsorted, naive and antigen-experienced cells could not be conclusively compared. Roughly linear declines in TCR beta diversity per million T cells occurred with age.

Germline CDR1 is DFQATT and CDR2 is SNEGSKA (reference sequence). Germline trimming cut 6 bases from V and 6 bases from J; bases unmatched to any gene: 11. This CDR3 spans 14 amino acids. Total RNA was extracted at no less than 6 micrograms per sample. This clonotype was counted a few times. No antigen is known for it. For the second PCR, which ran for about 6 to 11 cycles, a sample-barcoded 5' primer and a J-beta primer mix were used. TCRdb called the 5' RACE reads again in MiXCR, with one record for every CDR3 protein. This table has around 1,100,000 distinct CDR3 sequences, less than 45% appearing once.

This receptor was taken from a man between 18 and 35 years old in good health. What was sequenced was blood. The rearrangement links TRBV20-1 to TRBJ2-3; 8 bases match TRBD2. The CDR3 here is CSALRGGRGDTQYF. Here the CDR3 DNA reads TGCAGTGCGTTACGGGGGGGCCGCGGGGATACGCAGTATTTT.